The TCR beta chain under discussion was sequenced for a study of sequential checkpoint blockade in melanoma. Whole-study context: Arm A got nivolumab then ipilimumab; arm B the reverse, 1:1.

TCRdb's table, derived via immunoSEQ multiplex PCR, lists solely in-frame clones and lacks some. The table lists several thousand clones, approximately 20% of them singletons. CDR3 length equals 14 residues. Germline CDR1 reads SGHNT; CDR2 reads YENEEA. V lost 4 bases, J lost 2 bases, and 10 bases lay in between. The treatment is: randomized to nivolumab then ipilimumab (arm A) or the reverse (arm B). This clone was counted between two and nine times. The chain uses TRBV11-3 and TRBJ2-3, with D possibly being TRBD1 or TRBD2 (6 bases each). The specimen was tumor tissue (inferred from file names), collected from a patient given nivolumab and ipilimumab in sequence. The TCR originated in a human donor with melanoma. The CDR3 protein is CASSSGAFTDTQYF. The CDR3 DNA sequence: TGTGCCAGCAGCTCGGGGGCCTTCACAGATACGCAGTATTTT.